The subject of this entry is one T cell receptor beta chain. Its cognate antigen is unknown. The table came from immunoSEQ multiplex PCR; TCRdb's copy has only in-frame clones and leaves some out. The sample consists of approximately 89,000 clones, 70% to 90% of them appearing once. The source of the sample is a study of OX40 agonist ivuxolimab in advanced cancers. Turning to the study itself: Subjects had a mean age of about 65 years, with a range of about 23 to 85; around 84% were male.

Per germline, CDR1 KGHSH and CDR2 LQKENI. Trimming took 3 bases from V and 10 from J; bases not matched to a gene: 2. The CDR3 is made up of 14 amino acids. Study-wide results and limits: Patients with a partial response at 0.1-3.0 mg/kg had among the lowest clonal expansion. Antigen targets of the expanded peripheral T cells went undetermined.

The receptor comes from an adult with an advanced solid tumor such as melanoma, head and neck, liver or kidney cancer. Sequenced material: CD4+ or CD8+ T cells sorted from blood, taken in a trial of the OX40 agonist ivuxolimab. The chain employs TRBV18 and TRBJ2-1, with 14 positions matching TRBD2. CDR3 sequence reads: CASSPGLAGEEQFF. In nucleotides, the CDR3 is TGTGCCAGCTCACCGGGACTAGCGGGGGAAGAGCAGTTCTTC.